This TCR beta chain was sequenced in a study of graft-versus-host responses after intestinal transplantation. Study-level information: All recipients were transplanted with multivisceral, liver-intestinal, or isolated intestinal grafts.

About this clone: What it binds is not known.

CDR1 and CDR2 from the germline V gene are SGHDT and YYEEEE. Trimming took 3 bases from V and 11 from J; bases not matched to a gene: 11. The CDR3 has 14 amino acids. Libraries were prepared by immunoSEQ multiplex PCR; TCRdb keeps only in-frame clonotypes and omits some of them. This table holds more than 65,000 clones, 75% to 90% found once. The chain recombines TRBV5-6 with TRBJ1-1; 9 bases fit TRBD1. This receptor was obtained from a human donor who was the organ donor for an intestinal transplant. This sample comprised unstimulated CD4+ T cells sorted from spleen or lymph node cells, obtained before transplant. The CDR3 reads CASSWGAQGAWAFF. Written as DNA, the CDR3 is TGTGCCAGCAGCTGGGGCGCACAGGGGGCTTGGGCTTTCTTT.